The present TCR beta chain was sequenced within a study of identical twins. A universal primer site was added by template switching, and unique molecular identifiers were carried by the cDNA. MiXCR, applied by TCRdb to the 5' RACE reads, yields one record per CDR3 protein. The sample lists roughly 230,000 distinct CDR3 sequences, about 8.9% seen once, with less than 4% in the top ten. J lost 4 bases, V lost 3 bases, and 6 bases had no gene match. CDR3 size: 15 residues. Germline assignment: CDR1 DFQATT and CDR2 SNEGSKA (reference sequence). These same data were also listed under a study on yellow fever vaccine responses in identical twins.

The sequence derives from a woman between 18 and 29 years old in good health. The gene calls are TRBV20-1 and TRBJ2-3; TRBD2 agrees at 11 bases. Sample: CD8+ T cells sorted from blood. In nucleotides, the CDR3 is TGCAGTGCTAGTCCCCCGGGACTAGCGGCAGATACGCAGTATTTT. This encodes CSASPPGLAADTQYF.